The entry that follows covers one TCR beta chain sequence. The antigen this receptor binds is unknown. Base-call qualities are not available, and no considerably larger clone is one nucleotide away. Interpreted using the paper, the treatment or condition label stands for: in vitro stimulation with specific CMV peptide epitopes to enrich CMV-specific T cells. V loses 5 bases of germline sequence and J loses 5 bases, and the interval between the two ends is 13 bases. From the cysteine up to the phenylalanine, the CDR3 has a length of 13 residues. The CDR3 DNA has 39 bases and is translated from base 1. Reads for this sample came from an Illumina HiSeq 1500. The public reads were reprocessed in TCRdb via fastp at Q25 and MiXCR, keeping in-frame beta chains. Each CDR3 protein gets just one entry, which takes the most common genes and DNA from the rows behind it. This sample has around 25,000 distinct CDR3 sequences in its table, and around 20% of those were observed once. The leading ten clones occupy roughly 80% of the sample.

The data stem from a study of T cell repertoires in cytomegalovirus infection (dated by TCRdb to the late 2010s). For the study in its entirety: Alongside well-studied HLA-B-restricted epitopes, the peptide stimulations were aimed at recently identified HLA-C-restricted CMV epitopes, whose presentation resists viral immunomodulation. The HLA type of each donor mattered for the analysis, because public TCR beta signatures pointed to carriage of CMV infection along with the matching HLA type. Beyond this particular receptor, the publication reports: In both this cohort and an independent roughly 330-donor cohort, the cumulative frequency of public TCR beta family members distinguished carriers of CMV infection plus the relevant HLA type. The ex vivo response was dominated by HLA-C-restricted CMV-specific TCR beta clonotypes, and the single most frequent clonotype in two of eight donors was supplied by these HLA-C-restricted clonotypes.

The receptor's source is a human donor in good health (CMV status not recorded). Some clones in this sample may be carry-over from other donors' samples. This specimen consisted of CD8+ T cells from cultured PBMCs, obtained from culture after CMV antigen stimulation. The chain is made from TRBV12-3 or TRBV12-4 and TRBJ2-7; a weak D assignment points to TRBD1 (6 bases agree). The sequenced DNA: TGTGCCAGCAGTCCGGGACAAGGGAACGAGCAGTACTTC. This gives the protein CASSPGQGNEQYF.